This T cell receptor beta chain stems from a study of T cells after yellow fever vaccination. Study overall: Researchers used CD3, CD45RA, CCR7 and CD95 to sort out EM, EMRA, CM and Tscm memory subsets. Low-cell-number fractions were prepared with SMART-Seq v4 Ultra Low Input.

Findings and caveats of the study: Clonotypes appearing in both CD4 and CD8 compartments existed, and their share was small.

Many counts were recorded for this clonotype. In TCRdb, the 5' RACE reads were re-called with MiXCR into one record per CDR3 protein. The data contain 30,000 or so distinct CDR3 sequences, less than 8.5% of them seen just once; the ten biggest clones take up approximately 23%. The V gene lost 0 bases and the J gene lost 4 bases, with 14 bases spanning the gap. Germline CDR1 reads SGHTS; CDR2 reads YDEGEE. The CDR3 totals 16 residues. Specimen: PBMCs, either bulk or a sorted T-cell subset (CD4+, CD8+, memory, or dextramer-sorted; not recorded which), collected on the day of the first yellow fever vaccination. The sequence came from a young man who received the YFV17D yellow fever vaccine. This chain uses TRBV5-8 with TRBJ1-5, with a possible D match to TRBD1 (5 bases). The CDR3 loop is CASSLVGRGKNQPQHF. CDR3 coding DNA: TGTGCCAGCAGCTTGGTTGGCCGGGGGAAGAATCAGCCCCAGCATTTT.